Detailed here is one TCR beta chain. The data stem from a study of shared clonotypes between healthy human individuals. Study summary: Each donor had three CD4 naive, three CD4 memory, two CD8 naive and one CD8 memory plate.

This CDR3 is built from 17 residues. Germline V gives CDR1 SGHDN, CDR2 FVKESK. V lost 1 base to trimming and J lost 3 bases, with 16 bases between them. Original analysis: Because ImmunoSEQ provided only junction sequences with no quality scores, the filtering differed. TCRdb's copy holds only in-frame clones and misses some; the assay was immunoSEQ multiplex PCR. Clone size and the V and J calls come from that table; the DNA yielded D and trimming. The sample lists 2 million to 2.5 million clones; 95% were seen once. The material sequenced was naive CD4+ T cells sorted from blood. The subset denotes: CD45RA+ positively selected. V is TRBV14 and J is TRBJ1-3, with no clear D. The TCR comes from a man younger than 35 in good health. The CDR3 loop reads CASSQAGAGLFGNTIYF. In nucleotides, the CDR3 is TGTGCCAGCAGCCAAGCCGGCGCAGGACTTTTTGGAAACACCATATATTTT.